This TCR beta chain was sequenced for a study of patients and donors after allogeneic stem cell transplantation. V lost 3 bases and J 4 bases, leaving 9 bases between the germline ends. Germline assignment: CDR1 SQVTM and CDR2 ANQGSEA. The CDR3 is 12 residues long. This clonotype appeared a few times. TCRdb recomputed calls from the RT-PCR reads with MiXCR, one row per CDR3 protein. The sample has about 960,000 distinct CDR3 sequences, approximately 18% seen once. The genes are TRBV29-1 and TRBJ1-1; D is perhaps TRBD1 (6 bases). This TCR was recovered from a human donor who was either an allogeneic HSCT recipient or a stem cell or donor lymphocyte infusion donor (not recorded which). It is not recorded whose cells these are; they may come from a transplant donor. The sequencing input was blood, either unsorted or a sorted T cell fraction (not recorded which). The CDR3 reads CSVDGGLTEAFF. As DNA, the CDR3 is TGCAGCGTTGACGGGGGGCTCACTGAAGCTTTCTTT. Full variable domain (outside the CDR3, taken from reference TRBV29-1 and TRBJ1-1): SAVISQKPSRDICQRGTSLTIQCQVDSQVTMMFWYRQQPGQSLTLIATANQGSEATYESGFVIDKFPISRPNLTFSTLTVSNMSPEDSSIYLCSVDGGLTEAFFGQGTRLTVV.